The 6 T cell receptor beta chains below all came from one sample that was sequenced in a study of shared clonotypes between healthy human individuals. The assay was immunoSEQ multiplex PCR, and TCRdb's table has in-frame clones only and misses some. This table holds approximately 2,300,000 clones, under 95% found once. The sample was naive CD4+ T cells from PBMCs. The subset denotes: CD45RA+ positively selected. The receptors derive from a man younger than 35 in good health. Some clones in this sample may be carry-over from other donors' samples.

The CDR3 DNA reads as TGTGCCAGCAGTGCCCCAGACAGGGGGCGAGGCGAGCAGTACTTC. Amino acids: CASSAPDRGRGEQYF. V is TRBV28 and J is TRBJ2-7; 10 nucleotides agree with TRBD1. The CDR3 sequence is 15 residues long. V lost 5 bases and J lost 6; bases outside the gene matches: 10. CDR1 is MDHEN and CDR2 is SYDVKM in the germline V gene. Full variable domain (remainder filled in from reference TRBV28 and TRBJ2-7): DVKVTQSSRYLVKRTGEKVFLECVQDMDHENMFWYRQDPGLGLRLIYFSYDVKMKEKGDIPEGYSVSREKKERFSLILESASTNQTSMYLCASSAPDRGRGEQYFGPGTRLTVT.

V is TRBV4-3 and J is TRBJ1-1; D gene ambiguous. The ends were cut back, 4 bases at V and 1 base at J, with 13 bases in the middle. Looked up from germline, CDR1 is LGHNA and CDR2 is YSLEER. The CDR3 extends over 15 amino acids. In nucleotides, the CDR3 is TGCGCCAGCAGCCCGCGTGGGGTTGAGAACACTGAAGCTTTCTTT. Translation gives CASSPRGVENTEAFF.

The V call is TRBV19, the J call TRBJ1-5; tentatively, D is TRBD1 (5 bases). Between the trimmed V and J ends, which lost 5 bases and 2 bases, there was a span of 13 bases. The CDR3 contains 15 residues. Germline lookup yields CDR1 LNHDA and CDR2 SQIVND (reference sequence). CDR3 nucleotide sequence: TGTGCCAGTAGTGCAGCAGGGAGTCGCAATCAGCCCCAGCATTTT. This codes for CASSAAGSRNQPQHF.

To note about this clone: This sample includes further DNA sequences coding for the same CDR3. The V call is TRBV30, the J call TRBJ2-3; D not certain. Germline-derived CDR1 and CDR2 are GTSNPN and SVGIG (reference sequence). The CDR3 length is 13 residues. V dropped 0 bases and J dropped 3 bases, with 7 bases sitting between them. The CDR3 bases are TGTGCCTGGAGTGTCTCATTTACAGATACGCAGTATTTT. Translation: CAWSVSFTDTQYF. The full variable domain, in which reference TRBV30 and TRBJ2-3 provide the parts outside the CDR3, is SQTIHQWPATLVQPVGSPLSLECTVEGTSNPNLYWYRQAAGRGLQLLFYSVGIGQISSEVPQNLSASRPQDRQFILSSKKLLLSDSGFYLCAWSVSFTDTQYFGPGTRLTVL.

Concerning this clone itself: Other DNA sequences in the sample encode the same CDR3. This sequence joins TRBV28 and TRBJ2-3; possibly TRBD2 for D (6 bases). Germline V gene lookup returns CDR1 MDHEN and CDR2 SYDVKM. This CDR3 comprises 13 residues. Trimming took off 6 bases at V and 4 bases at J, with 11 bases between the two ends. CDR3 residues: CASSLGGSDTQYF. The DNA for the CDR3 is TGTGCCAGCAGCCTTGGGGGGTCAGATACGCAGTATTTT.

The chain couples TRBV6-4 to TRBJ1-4, with 8 positions matching TRBD1. The germline V gene has CDR1 MRHNA and CDR2 SNTAGT. This CDR3 comprises 13 residues. With V trimmed by 6 bases and J by 7 bases, 4 bases remained unmatched. The CDR3 DNA sequence: TGTGCCAGCAGAAACGGACAGGGTGAAAAACTGTTTTTT. Its protein is CASRNGQGEKLFF.